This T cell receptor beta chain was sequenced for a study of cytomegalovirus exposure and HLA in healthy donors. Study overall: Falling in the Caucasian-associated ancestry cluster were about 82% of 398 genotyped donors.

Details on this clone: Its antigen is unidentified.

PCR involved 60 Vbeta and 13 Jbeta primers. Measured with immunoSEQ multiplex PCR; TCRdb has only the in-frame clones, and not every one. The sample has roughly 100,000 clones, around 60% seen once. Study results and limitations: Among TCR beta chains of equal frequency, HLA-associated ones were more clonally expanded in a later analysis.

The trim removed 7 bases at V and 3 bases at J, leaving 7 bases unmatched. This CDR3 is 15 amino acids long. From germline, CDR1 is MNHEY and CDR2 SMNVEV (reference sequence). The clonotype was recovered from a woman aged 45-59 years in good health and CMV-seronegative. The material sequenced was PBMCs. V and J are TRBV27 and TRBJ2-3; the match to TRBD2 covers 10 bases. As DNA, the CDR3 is TGTGCCAGCAAGACCCCTAGCGGGAGAACAGATACGCAGTATTTT. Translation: CASKTPSGRTDTQYF.